This T cell receptor beta chain is from a study of response to subunit inactivated influenza vaccine. This clonotype was found many times. TCRdb redid the calling of the RT-PCR reads with MiXCR, one entry per CDR3 protein. Among approximately 570,000 distinct CDR3 sequences listed, about 8% were seen once. Deletions cut 3 bases from V and 4 bases from J, with 13 bases between. Germline V gene lookup returns CDR1 DFQATT and CDR2 SNEGSKA (reference sequence). The CDR3 consists of 14 residues. V and J are TRBV20-1 and TRBJ1-5, with D perhaps matching TRBD1 (5 bases). This TCR was recovered from a man between 50 and 75 years old who received an inactivated influenza vaccine. This sample comprised PBMCs from blood, obtained around 25 months after vaccination. The CDR3 loop is CSARRARANQPQHF. CDR3 bases: TGCAGTGCTAGGCGGGCCAGGGCAAATCAGCCCCAGCATTTT.